The entry that follows covers one TCR beta chain sequence. Per the original data handling: Nucleated cell counts were estimated from reference gene primer amplification. Assay: immunoSEQ multiplex PCR; the TCRdb copy retains only in-frame clones and omits some. V and J calls and clone size come straight from that table; D and trimming were deduced from the DNA. The sample yields some 150,000 clones, approximately 85% seen once. From germline, CDR1 is SGHTA and CDR2 FQGNSA. V was pared by 2 bases and J by 5 bases, with 5 bases of the junction left unmatched. The CDR3 runs to 15 residues. These data are taken from a study of blood T cell repertoires in COVID-19. Study information: Collection of acute and convalescent COVID-19 samples took place in the United States, Italy and Spain.

The sample consisted of peripheral blood. This clonotype was obtained from a human donor with acute or convalescent COVID-19. The donor label of this sample is uncertain. The rearrangement uses TRBV7-2 and TRBJ1-1; 10 bases fit TRBD1. CDR3 loop: CASSLRQGALTEAFF. The CDR3 DNA reads as TGTGCCAGCAGCTTAAGACAGGGGGCTTTAACTGAAGCTTTCTTT.